Detailed here is one T cell receptor (beta chain). Its antigen is currently unknown. The data originate from a study of T cells in Graves' hyperthyroidism and ophthalmopathy. Study background: Before any treatment, at initial diagnosis, peripheral blood was collected. Broader study findings: Most expanded thyroid clonotypes above 0.001 recurred in blood.

Using RNA transcripts as the source, TCR beta CDR3 regions were amplified. TCR CDR3 regions were first amplified by RT-PCR with HTBI primers. TCRdb analysed the multiplex PCR reads with MiXCR anew, one entry per CDR3 protein. The data show 660,000 or so distinct CDR3 sequences, roughly 20% seen once. Germline V gene lookup returns CDR1 MNHNS and CDR2 SASEGT. V trimming: 7 bases; J trimming: 4 bases; junction bases outside the gene matches: 9. The CDR3 sequence is 14 residues long. This TCR was recovered from a man aged 25-45 years with Graves' ophthalmopathy. This sequence joins TRBV6-1 and TRBJ1-1, with TRBD1 matching over 7 bases. The sample comprised blood. The CDR3 reads CASTATGRGTEAFF. The CDR3 DNA reads as TGTGCCAGCACTGCGACAGGGCGAGGCACTGAAGCTTTCTTT.